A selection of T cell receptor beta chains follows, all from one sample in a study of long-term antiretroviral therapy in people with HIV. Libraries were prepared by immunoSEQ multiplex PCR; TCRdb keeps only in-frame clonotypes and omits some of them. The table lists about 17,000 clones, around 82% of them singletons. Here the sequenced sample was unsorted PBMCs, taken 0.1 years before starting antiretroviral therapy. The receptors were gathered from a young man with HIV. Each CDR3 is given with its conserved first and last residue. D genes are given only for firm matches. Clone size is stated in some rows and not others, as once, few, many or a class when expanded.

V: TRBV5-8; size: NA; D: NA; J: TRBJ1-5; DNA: TGTGCCAGCAGCTTTTTCCTGGGGGGGTACGCTCAGCCCCAGCATTTT; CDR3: CASSFFLGGYAQPQHF
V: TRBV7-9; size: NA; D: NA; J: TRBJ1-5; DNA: TGTGCCAGCAGCTTAGCGGTGGGGAGAAATCAGCCCCAGCATTTT; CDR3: CASSLAVGRNQPQHF
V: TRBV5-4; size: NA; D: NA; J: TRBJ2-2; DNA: TGTGCCAGCAGCACCGTCGGGGGTTCCGGGGAGCTGTTTTTT; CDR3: CASSTVGGSGELFF
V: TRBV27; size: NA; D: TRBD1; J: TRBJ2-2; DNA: TGTGCCAGCAGTTTAAGACAGGGGGACACCGGGGAGCTGTTTTTT; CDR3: CASSLRQGDTGELFF
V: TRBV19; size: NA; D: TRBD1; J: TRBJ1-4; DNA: TGTGCCAGTAGTACTTCCGGGACAGGGGTATATGAAAAACTGTTTTTT; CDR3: CASSTSGTGVYEKLFF
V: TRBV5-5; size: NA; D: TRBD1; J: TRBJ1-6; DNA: TGTGCCAGCAGCCAGCCGGGACAGGGGTGGTATAATTCACCCCTCCACTTT; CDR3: CASSQPGQGWYNSPLHF
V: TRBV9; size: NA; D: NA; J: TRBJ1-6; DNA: TGTGCCAGCCGTGGACAGAGAAATAATTCACCCCTCCACTTT; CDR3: CASRGQRNNSPLHF
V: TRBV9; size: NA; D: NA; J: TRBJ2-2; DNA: TGTGCCAGCAGCGGGACTCTCCAAGTCGGGGAGCTGTTTTTT; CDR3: CASSGTLQVGELFF
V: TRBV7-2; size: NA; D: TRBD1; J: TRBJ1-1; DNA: TGTGCCAGCAGCTTTCTGACAGGGATTTTCACTGAAGCTTTCTTT; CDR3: CASSFLTGIFTEAFF
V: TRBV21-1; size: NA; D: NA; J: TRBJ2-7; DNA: TGTGCCAGCAGCAATGGTAAAGGGACGGACGAGCAGTACTTC; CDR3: CASSNGKGTDEQYF
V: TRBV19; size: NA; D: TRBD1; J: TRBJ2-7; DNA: TGTGCCAGTAGCCTCTCCGGGACAGGTCTCGAGCAGTACTTC; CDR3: CASSLSGTGLEQYF
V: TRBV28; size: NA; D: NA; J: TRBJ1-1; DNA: TGTGCCAGCAGTCCGGGGCAGACGAACACTGAAGCTTTCTTT; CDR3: CASSPGQTNTEAFF
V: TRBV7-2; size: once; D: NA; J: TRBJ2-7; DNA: TGTGCCAGCAATGGTGGGAGCGGAACCTACGAGCAGTACTTC; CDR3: CASNGGSGTYEQYF
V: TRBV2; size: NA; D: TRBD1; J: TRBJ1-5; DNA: TGTGCCAGCAGCGGGACAGGGGGGGGGAATCAGCCCCAGCATTTT; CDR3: CASSGTGGGNQPQHF
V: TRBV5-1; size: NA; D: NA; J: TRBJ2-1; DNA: TGCGCCAGCAGCTTGGGTGCCGGTAACTACAATGAGCAGTTCTTC; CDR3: CASSLGAGNYNEQFF
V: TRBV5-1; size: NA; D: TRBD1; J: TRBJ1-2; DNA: TGCGCCAGCAGCTGGACGACAGGGGACTATGGCTACACCTTC; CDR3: CASSWTTGDYGYTF
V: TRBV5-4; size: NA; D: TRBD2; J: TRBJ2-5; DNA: TGTGCCAGCAGCCCTGGGACTAGTCTAAAGGAGACCCAGTACTTC; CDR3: CASSPGTSLKETQYF
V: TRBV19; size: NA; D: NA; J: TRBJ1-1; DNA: TGTGCCACCACAACAGGGAGAACTGAAGCTTTCTTT; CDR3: CATTTGRTEAFF
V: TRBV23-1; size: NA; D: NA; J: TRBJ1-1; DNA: TGCGCCAGCAGTCAATCCGAAGAAGTAGGAGCGGCTTTCTTT; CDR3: CASSQSEEVGAAFF
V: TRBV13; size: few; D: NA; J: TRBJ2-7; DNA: TGTGCCAGCAGTCTACCAGGGGCCGAGCAGTACTTC; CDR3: CASSLPGAEQYF
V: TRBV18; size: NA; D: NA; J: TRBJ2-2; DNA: TGTGCCAGCTCACCCCCCGGTGGAGGGCTTAGAAACACCGGGGAGCTGTTTTTT; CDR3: CASSPPGGGLRNTGELFF
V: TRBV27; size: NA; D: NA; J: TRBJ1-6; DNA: TGTGCCAGCAAAAAAGGCGTTTCCTATAATTCACCCCTCCACTTT; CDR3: CASKKGVSYNSPLHF
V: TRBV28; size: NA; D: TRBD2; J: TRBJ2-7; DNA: TGTGCCAGCAGTTATAATAGCGGGACCAGCTCCTACGAGCAGTACTTC; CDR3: CASSYNSGTSSYEQYF
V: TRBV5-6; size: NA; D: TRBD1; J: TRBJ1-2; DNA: TGTGCCAGCAGCTTGGTAGGAGGGACAGCCTATGGCTACACCTTC; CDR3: CASSLVGGTAYGYTF
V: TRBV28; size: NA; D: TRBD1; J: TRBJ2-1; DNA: TGTGCCAGCAGTTTTGGGGGACAGGGACTCTACAATGAGCAGTTCTTC; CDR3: CASSFGGQGLYNEQFF
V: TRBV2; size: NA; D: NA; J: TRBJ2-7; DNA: TGTGCCAGCAGTGAAGGCACAGGATTACTTTACGAGCAGTACTTC; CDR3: CASSEGTGLLYEQYF
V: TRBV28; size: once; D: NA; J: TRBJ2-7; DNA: TGTGCCAGCAGTTTAACCAAGTGGGGAGGCTCCTACGAGCAGTACTTC; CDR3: CASSLTKWGGSYEQYF
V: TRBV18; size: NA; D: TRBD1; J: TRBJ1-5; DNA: TGTGCCAGCTCACCATCTCAAGGGACAGAGCTGGAACAGCCCCAGCATTTT; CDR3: CASSPSQGTELEQPQHF
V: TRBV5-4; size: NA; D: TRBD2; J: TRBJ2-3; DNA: TGTGCCAGCAGCTTCCTTGAGCGGGGGGGCGGCGCAGATACGCAGTATTTT; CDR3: CASSFLERGGGADTQYF
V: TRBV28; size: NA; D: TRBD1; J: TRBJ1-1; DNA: TGTGCCAGCAGTTTGCCGTCCAGGGGGATGAACACTGAAGCTTTCTTT; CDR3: CASSLPSRGMNTEAFF
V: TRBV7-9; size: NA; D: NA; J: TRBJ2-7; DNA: TGCGCCAGCAGCCCGGGACCGTCCTCCTACGAGCAGTACTTC; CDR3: CASSPGPSSYEQYF
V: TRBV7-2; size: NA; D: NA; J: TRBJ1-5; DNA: TGTGCCAGCAGCTTAAGCCTCGGTGAGCCCCAGCATTTT; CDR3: CASSLSLGEPQHF
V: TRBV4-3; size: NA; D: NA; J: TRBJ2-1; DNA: TGCGCCAGCAGCCCGGCTCGGGACTCCTACAATGAGCAGTTCTTC; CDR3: CASSPARDSYNEQFF
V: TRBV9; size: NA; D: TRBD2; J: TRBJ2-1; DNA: TGTGCCAGCAGCGGACTAGCGGGGGGGGGCTACAATGAGCAGTTCTTC; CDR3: CASSGLAGGGYNEQFF
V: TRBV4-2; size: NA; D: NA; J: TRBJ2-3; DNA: TGTGCCAGCAGCCAAGATGGGAGTATAGATACGCAGTATTTT; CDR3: CASSQDGSIDTQYF
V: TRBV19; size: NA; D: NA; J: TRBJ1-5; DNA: TGTGCCAGTAGTATAACGGCAGGGTCCGTAAGCAATCAGCCCCAGCATTTT; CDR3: CASSITAGSVSNQPQHF
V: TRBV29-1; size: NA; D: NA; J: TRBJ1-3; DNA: TGCAGCGTTGAAGATTGGAACAGGGCAGACGGAAACACCATATATTTT; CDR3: CSVEDWNRADGNTIYF
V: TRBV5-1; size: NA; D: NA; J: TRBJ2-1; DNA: TGCGCCAGCAGCTCCCAGGGGGGAACGGGCAATGAGCAGTTCTTC; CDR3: CASSSQGGTGNEQFF
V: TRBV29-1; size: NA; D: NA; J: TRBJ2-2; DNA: TGCAGCGTTGACGGGCTAGAGAACACCGGGGAGCTGTTTTTT; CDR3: CSVDGLENTGELFF
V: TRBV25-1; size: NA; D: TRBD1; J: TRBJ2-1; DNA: TGTGCCAGCAGTGAAAGGGGACAGGGCTACAATGAGCAGTTCTTC; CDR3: CASSERGQGYNEQFF
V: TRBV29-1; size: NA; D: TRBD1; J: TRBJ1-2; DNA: TGCAGCGTCGGACAGGGTACCTATGGCTACACCTTC; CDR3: CSVGQGTYGYTF
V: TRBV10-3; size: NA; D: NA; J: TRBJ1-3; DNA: TGTGCCATCAGTGACAGGGATTGGGAAAACACCATATATTTT; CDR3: CAISDRDWENTIYF
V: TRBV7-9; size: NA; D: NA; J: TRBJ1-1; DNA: TGTGCCAGCAGCCCAGTATTCGGGGGATCGAACACTGAAGCTTTCTTT; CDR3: CASSPVFGGSNTEAFF
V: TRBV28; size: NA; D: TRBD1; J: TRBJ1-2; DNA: TGTGCCAGCAGTTCACGGACAGGGGGCCGGACCTATGGCTACACCTTC; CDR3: CASSSRTGGRTYGYTF
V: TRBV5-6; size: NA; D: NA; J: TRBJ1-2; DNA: TGTGCCAGCAGCTTCCAGAGACCGGGAGATGGCTACACCTTC; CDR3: CASSFQRPGDGYTF
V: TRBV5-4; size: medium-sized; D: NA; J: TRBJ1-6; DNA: TGTGCCAGCAGCTTGGAAGTTTACAATTCACCCCTCCACTTT; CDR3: CASSLEVYNSPLHF
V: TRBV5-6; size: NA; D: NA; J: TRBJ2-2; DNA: TGTGCCAGCAGCTCCTACAGAACCTCGAACACCGGGGAGCTGTTTTTT; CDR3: CASSSYRTSNTGELFF
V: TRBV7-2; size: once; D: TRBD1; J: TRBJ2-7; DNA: TGTGCCAGCAGCAGCCAGCCGGACAGGGTGGGAGAGCAGTACTTC; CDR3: CASSSQPDRVGEQYF
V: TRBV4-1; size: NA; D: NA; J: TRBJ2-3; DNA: TGCGCCAGCAGCCAAGTCACTACAAAATCTAGCACAGATACGCAGTATTTT; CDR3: CASSQVTTKSSTDTQYF
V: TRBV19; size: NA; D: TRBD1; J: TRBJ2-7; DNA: TGTGCCAGTATAATCCCGGGACAGGATAAACCTACCTACGAGCAGTACTTC; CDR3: CASIIPGQDKPTYEQYF
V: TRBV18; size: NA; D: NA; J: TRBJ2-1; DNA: TGTGCCAGCTCACCAAGAAGGGAAGGGGGCAATGAGCAGTTCTTC; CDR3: CASSPRREGGNEQFF
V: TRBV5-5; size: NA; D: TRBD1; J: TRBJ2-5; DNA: TGTGCCAGCAGCTTCCCCTCTGGACAGGGCCGAGAGACCCAGTACTTC; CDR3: CASSFPSGQGRETQYF
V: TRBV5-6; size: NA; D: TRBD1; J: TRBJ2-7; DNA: TGTGCCAGCAGCTTGGATGGACAGGGATCCTACGAGCAGTACTTC; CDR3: CASSLDGQGSYEQYF